This T cell receptor (beta chain) was sequenced for a study of cytomegalovirus exposure and HLA in healthy donors. Study findings and constraints: It is likely that the observed cluster of highly shared sequence variants was a sequencing artifact. Rare TCR sequences dominated, though some public TCRs recurred in many donors.

Researchers ran the PCR with 60 Vbeta and 13 Jbeta primers. Here immunoSEQ multiplex PCR was the method, and the copy in TCRdb shows in-frame clones only, minus some. The data show 150,000 to 200,000 clones, roughly 12% seen once. The CDR3 extends over 14 amino acids. Germline lookup yields CDR1 KGHSY and CDR2 FQNENV. Trimming shortened V by 1 base and J by 1 base, and 7 bases separated the two germline ends. The table lists this clone with a few counts. Its antigen is not known. The chain is built from TRBV16 and TRBJ1-1; the D is unclear. This TCR came from a man aged 45-65 years in good health and CMV-seropositive. The sequenced material came from PBMCs. CDR3 loop: CASSQFRGNTEAFF. For the CDR3, the DNA is TGTGCCAGCAGCCAATTTCGGGGGAACACTGAAGCTTTCTTT.